The T cell receptor beta chain described here comes from a study of blood T cells in healthy people across ages. Details on this clonotype: Its antigen is not known.

This CDR3 has 12 amino acids. V was trimmed by 5 bases and J by 5 bases, leaving 7 bases between them. Germline values: CDR1 LGHNA, CDR2 YNFKEQ. RNA extraction gave at least 5.5 micrograms of total RNA per sample. Alongside a J-beta primer mix, a sample-barcoded 5' primer served in a second PCR lasting about 7 to 11 cycles. TCRdb reanalysed the 5' RACE reads using MiXCR and keeps one entry per CDR3 protein. The sample holds roughly 790,000 distinct CDR3 sequences; roughly 43% are singletons and the top ten take roughly 20%. General observations from the study: Age brought a roughly linear fall in TCR beta diversity measured per million T cells. It was the long-lived donors that had more naive CD4+ cells and higher diversity than aged donors. It was held that the diversity estimates obtained from one million T cells were underestimates.

Sequencing was done on a sample of blood. This chain uses TRBV4-2 with TRBJ2-1; no definite D call. The source is a woman aged 55-69 years in good health. CDR3 residues: CASSSFNNEQFF. CDR3 coding DNA: TGTGCCAGCAGCAGTTTTAACAATGAGCAGTTCTTC.